A selection of T cell receptor beta chains follows, all from one sample in a study of cytomegalovirus exposure and HLA in healthy donors. The table came from immunoSEQ multiplex PCR; TCRdb's copy has only in-frame clones and leaves some out. The sample comprises some 38,000 clones, 68% of which are singletons, and roughly 3.7% rests with the top ten. Sequenced material: PBMCs. The source of these receptors is a man aged 35 to 55 in good health and CMV-seronegative. The CDR3 runs from the conserved cysteine through the conserved F or W. Each record gives: V gene, clone size, J gene, CDR3 protein. Clone size is shown for a subset of rows, as once, few, many or a class of expanded clone.

TRBV5-1	NA	TRBJ2-2	CASSLVGQGIAGELFF
TRBV5-1	NA	TRBJ2-7	CASSLMDRASYEQYF
TRBV6-1	few	TRBJ1-1	CASSKARERNTEAFF
TRBV7-6	NA	TRBJ1-1	CASSLAPGADTEAFF
TRBV4-1	NA	TRBJ2-1	CASSQVGQGTYNEQFF
TRBV6-5	NA	TRBJ1-5	CASSLQGDQPQHF
TRBV4-1	few	TRBJ1-2	CASSHVIRDRGLGNYGYTF
TRBV7-2	NA	TRBJ1-1	CASSSRTATEAFF
TRBV7-9	NA	TRBJ1-4	CASSLVVGGEKLFF
TRBV11-3	NA	TRBJ2-3	CASSLGGRFGGTDTQYF
TRBV30	few	TRBJ2-7	CAWSKDRGREQYF
TRBV4-2	NA	TRBJ2-7	CASSQDYRGGRYEQYF
TRBV9	NA	TRBJ2-7	CASSVESSGALSEQYF
TRBV11-3	NA	TRBJ1-1	CASSRSGLGNTEAFF
TRBV6-1	NA	TRBJ1-5	CASSTGGGGQPQHF
TRBV7-2	NA	TRBJ1-1	CASSRLTGGSTEAFF
TRBV25-1	NA	TRBJ2-3	CASSRQRGGGMDTQYF
TRBV27	NA	TRBJ1-6	CASSTTGAVSPLHF
TRBV6-5	NA	TRBJ2-7	CASSKGGAIYEQYF
TRBV6-6	NA	TRBJ1-1	CASSYGAEGTEAFF
TRBV5-1	few	TRBJ1-6	CASSLSVLGSPLHF
TRBV6-6	NA	TRBJ2-7	CASSSERGGWGEQYF
TRBV10-3	NA	TRBJ2-7	CAITPDRSTYEQYF
TRBV4-1	few	TRBJ1-3	CASSQVGTPGNTIYF
TRBV30	NA	TRBJ2-7	CAWSVPDREGEQYF
TRBV28	many	TRBJ2-6	CASSHTWTGTLLSTGANVLTF
TRBV7-2	NA	TRBJ2-3	CASSFLPDPSTDTQYF
TRBV15	few	TRBJ1-2	CATSREEGGLDGYTF
TRBV28	NA	TRBJ1-5	CASSLQGRNQPQHF
TRBV7-9	NA	TRBJ2-7	CASSLGQGSNTYEQYF
TRBV9	NA	TRBJ2-5	CASSGSGEPDEEQYF
TRBV5-1	NA	TRBJ2-1	CASSLARYQAYNEQFF
TRBV4-2	NA	TRBJ2-1	CASSQDYRTGADEQFF
TRBV6-5	NA	TRBJ2-7	CASREGYEQYF
TRBV18	NA	TRBJ2-7	CASSPRGDSSYEQYF
TRBV19	once	TRBJ2-7	CASSYSRGEQYF
TRBV9	NA	TRBJ2-1	CASSVDLAGSEQFF
TRBV5-4	NA	TRBJ2-2	CASNGQGQTGELFF
TRBV6-4	NA	TRBJ1-2	CASSEGTGVGYTF
TRBV28	NA	TRBJ2-5	CASSFAGETQYF
TRBV27	NA	TRBJ2-1	CASSLRAGIGEQFF
TRBV4-2	NA	TRBJ2-5	CASSQGTGMKETQYF
TRBV20-1	NA	TRBJ1-2	CSAPPGGGYTF
TRBV7-8	NA	TRBJ1-5	CASSPGTVDQPQHF
TRBV4-1	few	TRBJ1-5	CASSQWDRGDQPQHF
TRBV28	NA	TRBJ2-1	CASSPGTGGLNEQFF
TRBV7-2	NA	TRBJ2-7	CASSLAGQGWYEQYF
TRBV18	NA	TRBJ2-7	CASSPSPGEGVQYF